What follows are 22 T cell receptor beta chains derived from one specimen sequenced in a study of blood T cell repertoires in COVID-19. TCRdb's table, derived via immunoSEQ multiplex PCR, lists solely in-frame clones and lacks some. The sample consists of about 80,000 clones, around 82% of them appearing once. Sequenced: peripheral blood. These receptors all come from a man older than 75 with active or convalescent COVID-19.

This clone was counted once. The chain links TRBV29-1 to TRBJ2-2, with 8 nucleotides matching TRBD2. Germline-derived CDR1 and CDR2 are SQVTM and ANQGSEA. V lost 3 bases, J lost 3 bases, and 3 bases stayed unmatched. The CDR3 runs 14 residues. This CDR3 reads CSVEQREYTGELFF. CDR3 sequence (DNA): TGCAGCGTTGAGCAGCGGGAGTACACCGGGGAGCTGTTTTTT.

CDR3 DNA sequence: TGTGCCAGCAGCCCAAGAGGGAGACTAGCGACTAGCACAGATACGCAGTATTTT. It encodes CASSPRGRLATSTDTQYF. This chain joins TRBV9 and TRBJ2-3, with TRBD2 identical over 8 bases. The CDR3 length is 18 residues. With 4 bases clipped from V and 0 bases from J, the junction kept 13 bases outside the gene matches. The germline V gene has CDR1 SGDLS and CDR2 YYNGEE.

The chain carries TRBV28 and TRBJ2-7, with a weak D call TRBD1 (5 bases). Trimming cost V 7 bases and J 4 bases, with 14 bases left between them. CDR1 is MDHEN and CDR2 is SYDVKM in the germline V gene. This CDR3 comprises 13 residues. Here the CDR3 reads CASTSAHRYEQYF. As DNA, the CDR3 is TGTGCCAGCACCTCCGCTCACAGGTACGAGCAGTACTTC.

This chain links TRBV5-1 with TRBJ2-6, with TRBD2 matching over 7 bases. Germline-derived CDR1 and CDR2 are SGHRS and YFSETQ. With V trimmed by 3 bases and J by 8 bases, 11 bases remained unmatched. The CDR3 totals 16 residues. The chain's CDR3 is CASSWKMGGRSNVLTF. Here the CDR3 DNA reads TGCGCCAGCAGCTGGAAGATGGGGGGGAGGTCCAACGTCCTGACTTTC.

V and J are TRBV15 and TRBJ2-5; tentative D call: TRBD2 (5 bases). Trimming removed 1 base from V and 11 bases from J, with 11 bases in between. The CDR3 sequence is 12 residues long. Germline V gene sequence: CDR1 LNHNV, CDR2 YYDKDF (reference sequence). DNA of the CDR3: TGTGCCACCAGCAGAGCAGGCTGGGAGCAGTACTTC. This encodes CATSRAGWEQYF.

V is TRBV3-1 (or the pseudogene TRBV3-2) and J is TRBJ2-3; unclear D gene. This CDR3 has 14 amino acids. V was pared by 0 bases and J by 3 bases, with 7 bases between. Per germline, CDR1 LGHDT and CDR2 YNNKEL (reference sequence). CDR3 coding DNA: TGTGCCAGCAGCCAAGATCTAGTTACAGATACGCAGTATTTT. Amino acids: CASSQDLVTDTQYF.

This chain uses TRBV3-1 (or the pseudogene TRBV3-2) with TRBJ2-7, with unresolved D. Trimming removed 1 base from V and 7 bases from J, with 5 bases in between. The CDR3 has 11 amino acids. Germline assignment: CDR1 LGHDT and CDR2 YNNKEL (reference sequence). The CDR3 here is CASSQAREQYF. In DNA form, the CDR3 reads TGTGCCAGCAGCCAAGCCCGGGAGCAGTACTTC.

V usage is TRBV5-1 and J usage is TRBJ2-3; D might be TRBD1 (5 bases). The CDR3 length is 16 residues. The V end lost 2 bases, the J end lost 0 bases, and 13 bases lay between the germline ends. Germline V lookup: CDR1 SGHRS, CDR2 YFSETQ. The CDR3 region has the DNA TGCGCCAGCAGCTTTACAGGCGATACTAGCACAGATACGCAGTATTTT. This encodes CASSFTGDTSTDTQYF. The whole variable domain, filled in from reference TRBV5-1 and TRBJ2-3, reads KAGVTQTPRYLIKTRGQQVTLSCSPISGHRSVSWYQQTPGQGLQFLFEYFSETQRNKGNFPGRFSGRQFSNSRSEMNVSTLELGDSALYLCASSFTGDTSTDTQYFGPGTRLTVL.

As to this clone: An end of the junction differs from the germline gene, which may be a read error. The CDR3 is CANSLSGSLVTANYGYTF. CDR3 DNA sequence: TGTGCCAACAGTTTATCCGGTTCGCTGGTCACAGCTAACTATGGCTACACCTTC. V gene TRBV27 combines with J gene TRBJ1-2; no definite D call. Germline V gene lookup returns CDR1 MNHEY and CDR2 SMNVEV (reference sequence). The CDR3 contains 18 residues.

The V gene is TRBV7-8, the J gene TRBJ2-1, with TRBD1 as a possible D gene (7 bases). The CDR3 is 14 residues long. V lost 5 bases to trimming and J lost 6 bases, with 14 bases between them. CDR1 SGHVS and CDR2 FQNEAQ come from the germline V gene. The CDR3 DNA is TGTGCCAGCAGCCCGCGGGACAGCATCAATGAGCAGTTCTTC. Encoded protein: CASSPRDSINEQFF.

This clone has a single count. V usage is TRBV7-3 and J usage is TRBJ1-6, with D perhaps TRBD1 (5 bases). Germline V lookup: CDR1 SGHTA, CDR2 FQGTGA. V lost 4 bases, J lost 7 bases, and 14 bases lay in between. The CDR3 covers 15 residues. The CDR3 DNA reads as TGTGCCAGCAGCTCCAACCTCTCAGGGAATTCACCCCTCCACTTT. Its protein product is CASSSNLSGNSPLHF.

This chain joins TRBV5-4 and TRBJ2-1; 10 bases are a match to TRBD2. The germline CDR1 and CDR2 sequences are SGHNT and YYREEE (reference sequence). The CDR3 is 16 amino acids. Trimming cost V 0 bases and J 8 bases; bases outside gene matches: 8. The CDR3 protein is CASSLARLAGADEQFF. The CDR3 DNA is TGTGCCAGCAGCTTGGCCAGGCTAGCGGGAGCCGATGAGCAGTTCTTC.

The chain combines TRBV5-1 with TRBJ2-3; D is possibly TRBD1 (6 bases). Looked up from germline, CDR1 is SGHRS and CDR2 is YFSETQ. The ends were cut back, 0 bases at V and 2 bases at J, with 13 bases in the middle. The length of the CDR3 is 16 residues. The CDR3 bases are TGCGCCAGCAGCTTGGCAGGGGCCACCATCACAGATACGCAGTATTTT. Protein sequence: CASSLAGATITDTQYF.

This clone was observed once. The genes are TRBV9 and TRBJ2-4; the D gene is possibly TRBD2 (7 bases). Looked up from germline, CDR1 is SGDLS and CDR2 is YYNGEE. The CDR3 extends over 17 amino acids. The ends were cut back, 4 bases at V and 8 bases at J, with 25 bases in the middle. The CDR3 nucleotides read TGTGCCAGCAGCCAGGAGGGCCGCCAAGGGGGGAGGGACATTCAGTACTTC. It is translated as CASSQEGRQGGRDIQYF.

This clone was picked up a small number of times. V gene TRBV10-1 combines with J gene TRBJ1-1; tentatively, D is TRBD1 (5 bases). The V gene lost 0 bases and the J gene lost 1 base, with 9 bases spanning the gap. The V gene's germline CDR1 is WNHNN and CDR2 SYGVQD (reference sequence). The CDR3 covers 15 residues. This chain's CDR3 is CASSESRGRNTEAFF. The DNA for the CDR3 is TGCGCCAGCAGTGAGTCAAGGGGCAGGAACACTGAAGCTTTCTTT.

The chain carries TRBV27 and TRBJ1-1; D call uncertain. V shed 5 bases and J shed 2 bases, with 15 bases lying between them. Germline assignment: CDR1 MNHEY and CDR2 SMNVEV (reference sequence). The CDR3 runs 15 residues. CDR3 bases: TGTGCCAGCAGTCCCCAGAGGGATAGAAACACTGAAGCTTTCTTT. Amino acids: CASSPQRDRNTEAFF.

The chain couples TRBV18 to TRBJ2-2; D is possibly TRBD2 (6 bases). The CDR3 extends over 15 amino acids. Trimming shortened V by 1 base and J by 6 bases, and 12 bases separated the two germline ends. Germline assignment: CDR1 KGHSH and CDR2 LQKENI. The CDR3 spells CASSPQPGAAGELFF. The CDR3 DNA sequence: TGTGCCAGCTCACCACAGCCGGGAGCGGCCGGGGAGCTGTTTTTT. The full variable domain, rest sourced from reference TRBV18 and TRBJ2-2, is NAGVMQNPRHLVRRRGQEARLRCSPMKGHSHVYWYRQLPEEGLKFMVYLQKENIIDESGMPKERFSAEFPKEGPSILRIQQVVRGDSAAYFCASSPQPGAAGELFFGEGSRLTVL.

The gene calls are TRBV6-2 or TRBV6-3 and TRBJ1-4; TRBD1 is a possible D gene (6 bases). The CDR3 contains 14 residues. Germline values: CDR1 MNHEY, CDR2 SVGEGT. Deletions cut 4 bases from V and 7 bases from J, with 13 bases between. In DNA form, the CDR3 reads TGTGCCAGCAGTTCAGGGGACGATCGTGAAAAACTGTTTTTT. This codes for CASSSGDDREKLFF.

V is TRBV18 and J is TRBJ1-2; D not certain. Trimming removed 2 bases from V and 2 bases from J, with 15 bases in between. CDR3 length: 16 amino acids. Looked up from germline, CDR1 is KGHSH and CDR2 is LQKENI. The CDR3 DNA follows: TGTGCCAGCTCACCATCCCAGTCCCAAAACAACTATGGCTACACCTTC. Protein sequence: CASSPSQSQNNYGYTF.

This chain uses TRBV20-1 with TRBJ2-1; unclear D gene. The CDR3 covers 11 residues. CDR1 and CDR2 from the germline V gene are DFQATT and SNEGSKA (reference sequence). V gave up 4 bases and J gave up 6 bases, with 7 bases separating them. In DNA form, the CDR3 reads TGCAGTGCTACACTCGTCAATGAGCAGTTCTTC. Protein: CSATLVNEQFF.

The V gene is TRBV6-5, the J gene TRBJ1-2; D is perhaps TRBD1 (6 bases). The CDR3 is 15 residues long. Germline CDR1 reads MNHEY; CDR2 reads SVGAGI. Trimming removed 10 bases from V and 3 bases from J, with 21 bases in between. CDR3 DNA sequence: TGTGCCACCCAGGGGCTGGGCAGGCTAGACTATGGCTACACCTTC. It specifies CATQGLGRLDYGYTF.

The chain joins TRBV11-2 to TRBJ2-1; no clear D. V was trimmed by 0 bases and J by 14 bases, leaving 14 bases between them. The CDR3 loop spans 13 amino acids. The germline V gene encodes CDR1 SGHAT and CDR2 FQNNGV. The CDR3 sequence: CASSLERSTSEFF. The CDR3 coding sequence is TGTGCCAGCAGCTTAGAGCGGTCCACCTCGGAGTTCTTC.